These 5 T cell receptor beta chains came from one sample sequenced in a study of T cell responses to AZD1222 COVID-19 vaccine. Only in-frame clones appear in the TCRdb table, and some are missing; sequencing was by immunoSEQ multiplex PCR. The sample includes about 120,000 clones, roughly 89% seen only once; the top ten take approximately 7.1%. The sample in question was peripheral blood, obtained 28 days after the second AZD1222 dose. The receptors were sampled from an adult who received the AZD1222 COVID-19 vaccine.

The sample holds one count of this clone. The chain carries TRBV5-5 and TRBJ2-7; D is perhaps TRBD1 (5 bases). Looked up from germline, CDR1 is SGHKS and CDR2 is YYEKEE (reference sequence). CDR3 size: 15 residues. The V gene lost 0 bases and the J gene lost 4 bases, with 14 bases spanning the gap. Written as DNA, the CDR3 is TGTGCCAGCAGCTTGGAAGGTCCAGGGCGGTACGAGCAGTACTTC. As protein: CASSLEGPGRYEQYF.

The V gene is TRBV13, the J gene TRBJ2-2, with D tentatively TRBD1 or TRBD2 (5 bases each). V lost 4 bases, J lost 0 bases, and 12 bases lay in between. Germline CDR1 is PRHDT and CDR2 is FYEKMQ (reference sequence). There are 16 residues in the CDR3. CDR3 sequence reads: CASSWSGTANTGELFF. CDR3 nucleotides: TGTGCCAGCAGCTGGTCCGGGACGGCGAACACCGGGGAGCTGTTTTTT.

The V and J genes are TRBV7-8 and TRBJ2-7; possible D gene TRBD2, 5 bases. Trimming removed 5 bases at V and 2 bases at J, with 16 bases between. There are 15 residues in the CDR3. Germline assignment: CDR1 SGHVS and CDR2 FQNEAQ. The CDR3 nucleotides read TGTGCCAGCAGCATTCTTGAGAGGGCTGCCTACGAGCAGTACTTC. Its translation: CASSILERAAYEQYF.

The CDR3 spells CASSSTGSSEQYF. The CDR3 bases are TGTGCCAGCAGCTCGACAGGATCTTCCGAGCAGTACTTC. The V and J genes are TRBV5-8 and TRBJ2-7; D is possibly TRBD1 (6 bases). V shed 3 bases and J shed 6 bases, with 13 bases lying between them. This CDR3 comprises 13 residues. Germline V CDR1 and CDR2: SGHTS, YDEGEE.

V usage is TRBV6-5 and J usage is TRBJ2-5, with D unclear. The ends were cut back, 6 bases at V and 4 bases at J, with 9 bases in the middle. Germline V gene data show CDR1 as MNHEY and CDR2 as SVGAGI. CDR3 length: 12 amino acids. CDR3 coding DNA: TGTGCCAGCAGGCTGTGGGCAGAGACCCAGTACTTC. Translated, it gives CASRLWAETQYF.